The TCR beta chain described here comes from a study of regulatory T cells in long-lasting Graves disease (dated by TCRdb to 2020 to 2022). In terms of the full investigation: In the newly diagnosed Graves' disease group, patients had been taking antithyroid drugs for less than 3 months. The study was conducted in China and was registered as a clinical trial. Persistent Graves' disease patients were compared with newly diagnosed Graves' disease patients by peripheral blood TCR sequencing and RNA sequencing. TCR sequencing covered approximately 13 persistent and roughly 20 newly diagnosed Graves' disease patients, 33 samples in total.

Preparation of the library involved multiplex PCR. Data came from an Illumina HiSeq 4000. CDR3 regions were amplified by Arm-PCR with iRepertoire HTBI primers to construct TCR beta libraries. Before sequencing, the PCR products underwent gel purification. Under the source paper's analysis protocol: A total of 62 TRBV and under 15 TRBJ segments were identified across samples and were used for gene usage analysis of CDR3 amino acid clonotypes. COPE and FqMerger were used to merge filtered high-quality paired reads into contigs. BLAST was used to align contigs to IMGT TRBV, TRBD and TRBJ reference genes, and CDR3 was defined according to IMGT. Any clonotype with a frequency above 0.1% was counted as a highly expanded clone. Shannon entropy served as the measure of repertoire diversity, while the Gini coefficient captured V-J evenness. A clonotype found in more than one individual was treated as public. TCRdb trimmed the raw reads at Q25, called clones with MiXCR and kept productive beta chains. CDR3 protein sequences are deduplicated, and each keeps its most common genes and DNA. The V and J calls, along with clone size, are taken from TCRdb and not from the paper's own processing. In this sample the table shows approximately 310,000 distinct CDR3 sequences, 15% to 20% of which occur a single time. Of the sample, about 40% is held by the ten largest clones.

In its sample, this clonotype was seen a few times. Its antigen specificity is not known. The record has no base qualities; no much larger clone is one base away. Its CDR3 holds 14 amino acids, cysteine through phenylalanine. Kept here is only the CDR3 DNA, which spans 42 bases and is read in frame from base 1. At the junction V is shortened by 8 bases and J by 5 bases, with 15 bases in between. CDR1 MDHEN and CDR2 SYDVKM are derived from the germline V gene. The sample's time point label is to be understood as: newly diagnosed GD, antithyroid drugs for less than 3 months. For both TCR sequencing and RNA sequencing, RNA was extracted from PBMCs using TRIzol. The diagnosis of Graves' disease followed American Thyroid Association guidelines. Patients for the study were recruited at an endocrinology department in Xi'an, China. Each patient gave roughly 10 milliliters of peripheral blood, collected in an EDTA anticoagulant tube. Ficoll Paque Plus density gradient separation was used to isolate PBMCs, and no further T cell sorting was performed. An Agilent 2100 Bioanalyzer and agarose gel were used to check RNA quality, and a NanoDrop 2000 was used to measure RNA concentration.

Beyond this particular receptor, the publication reports: The authors acknowledged the small sample size as a limitation that may reduce accuracy. Sequencing and analysis were restricted to the TCR beta chain. The study examined only peripheral blood because the primary lesion, thyroid tissue, could not be accessed. TRBV28, TRBJ1-2 and TRBJ2-5 were preferentially used in persistent disease, while TRBV20-1 and TRBJ2-1 were favored in newly diagnosed disease. Lower TCR Shannon entropy and fewer highly expanded clones were observed in persistent Graves' disease patients than in newly diagnosed patients, which suggested clonal expansion. More public clonotypes were shared among persistent patients (fewer than 3,000) than among newly diagnosed patients (approximately 930).

The sequences come from peripheral blood mononuclear cells (PBMCs), collected at new diagnosis, from a patient treated with antithyroid drugs. This clonotype was obtained from a female donor with Graves disease. This receptor chain uses TRBV28 and TRBJ2-2; TRBD2 might be the D gene, on 5 matching bases. The DNA sequence is TGTGCCAGCCTTTCGGGCCCGGGGACCGGGGAGCTGTTTTTT. The encoded protein is CASLSGPGTGELFF.